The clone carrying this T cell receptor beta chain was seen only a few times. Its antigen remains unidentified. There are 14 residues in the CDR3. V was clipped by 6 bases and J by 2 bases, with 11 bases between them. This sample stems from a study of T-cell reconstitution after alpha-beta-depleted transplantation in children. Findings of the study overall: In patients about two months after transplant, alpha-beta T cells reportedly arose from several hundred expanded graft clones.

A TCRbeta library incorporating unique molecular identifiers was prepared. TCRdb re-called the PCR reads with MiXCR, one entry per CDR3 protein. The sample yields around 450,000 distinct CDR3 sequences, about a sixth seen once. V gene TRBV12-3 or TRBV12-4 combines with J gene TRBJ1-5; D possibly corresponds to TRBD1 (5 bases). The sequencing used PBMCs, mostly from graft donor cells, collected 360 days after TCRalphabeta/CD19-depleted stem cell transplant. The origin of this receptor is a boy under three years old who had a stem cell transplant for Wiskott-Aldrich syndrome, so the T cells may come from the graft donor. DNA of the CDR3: TGTGCCAGCAGCCGGGGGGGAGGCAATCAGCCCCAGCATTTT. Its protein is CASSRGGGNQPQHF.